The 27 T cell receptor beta chains reported below all come from one sample, sequenced in a study of TIL therapy for anti-PD-1-resistant metastatic lung cancer. The time point denotes: pre-treatment sample, taken before nivolumab and TIL therapy. Pleural nodules or supraclavicular lymph nodes made up most of the excised metastases sampled. This was the immunoSEQ v3 assay. Profiling relied on immunoSEQ multiplex PCR, and the TCRdb table lists in-frame clones only, not all of them. The sample shows 50,000 or so clones, 70% to 85% of them seen only once. The sequenced sample was tumor tissue, obtained at baseline. The source is a person aged 30 to 80 with non-small cell lung cancer.

CDR3 in amino acids: CASSLGQPTLNTEAFF. The CDR3 DNA reads TGTGCCAGCAGCTTAGGGCAGCCGACTTTAAACACTGAAGCTTTCTTT. The V call is TRBV7-9, the J call TRBJ1-1; D gene uncertain. CDR1 and CDR2 from the germline V gene are SEHNR and FQNEAQ (reference sequence). V was cut by 1 base and J by 2 bases, with 14 bases left in between. CDR3 length equals 16 residues.

Details on this clone: Germline is not matched at one junction end, which may reflect a read error. The V and J genes are TRBV6-5 and TRBJ2-7; TRBD2 might be the D (5 bases). Germline values: CDR1 MNHEY, CDR2 SVGAGI. This CDR3 region has 11 residues. The CDR3 region has the DNA TGTGCCAGCAGTTATTCTTCGGGGTCGAACTTC. Its protein product is CASSYSSGSNF.

The chain is built from TRBV30 and TRBJ1-1; the match to TRBD1 covers 9 bases. The ends lost 3 bases at V and 2 bases at J; junction bases unmatched: 7. Germline loops: CDR1 GTSNPN, CDR2 SVGIG (reference sequence). The CDR3 contains 15 residues. The CDR3 spells CAWRRGDRVNTEAFF. The CDR3 bases are TGTGCCTGGAGGAGGGGGGACAGGGTAAACACTGAAGCTTTCTTT.

This chain connects TRBV14 to TRBJ1-2; no firm D call. Trimming shortened V by 1 base and J by 5 bases, and 11 bases separated the two germline ends. In germline, CDR1 is SGHDN, CDR2 FVKESK. The CDR3 extends over 14 amino acids. CDR3 loop: CASSQVGQQYGYTF. The CDR3 DNA sequence: TGTGCCAGCAGCCAAGTTGGGCAGCAGTATGGCTACACCTTC.

The J gene is TRBJ2-2, the V gene TRBV12-5; TRBD1 aligns across 7 bases. The CDR3 runs to 16 residues. V was pared by 6 bases and J by 3 bases, with 10 bases of the junction left unmatched. The germline V gene encodes CDR1 LGHNT and CDR2 FRNRAP. The CDR3 DNA is TGTGCTAGTGGGCAACGCGAGACAGGGTACACCGGGGAGCTGTTTTTT. Its translation: CASGQRETGYTGELFF.

This clone was observed a handful of times. This chain joins TRBV29-1 and TRBJ1-1; D is ambiguous. The CDR3 extends over 14 amino acids. V lost 1 base, J lost 0 bases, and 9 bases lay in between. Looked up from germline, CDR1 is SQVTM and CDR2 is ANQGSEA. CDR3 in amino acids: CSVEVGLLNTEAFF. CDR3 coding DNA: TGCAGCGTTGAAGTAGGACTTTTGAACACTGAAGCTTTCTTT.

The chain uses TRBV11-2 and TRBJ2-2; 11 bases are a match to TRBD2. Germline values: CDR1 SGHAT, CDR2 FQNNGV. This CDR3 region has 18 residues. J was trimmed by 7 bases and V by 4 bases; bases with no gene match: 14. In DNA, the CDR3 is TGTGCCAGCAGCTCCGGCGATAGCGGGAGGGTTTTGTACGGGGAGCTGTTTTTT. Encoded protein: CASSSGDSGRVLYGELFF.

This clone was recorded many times. The chain combines TRBV5-1 with TRBJ1-2; no reliable D call. Germline V lookup: CDR1 SGHRS, CDR2 YFSETQ. V was shortened by 0 bases and J by 4 bases, with 13 bases between the two germline ends. The CDR3 covers 15 residues. The CDR3 nucleotides read TGCGCCAGCAGCTTGGATGGTCGGATACTCTATGGCTACACCTTC. It is translated as CASSLDGRILYGYTF.

The J gene is TRBJ2-3, the V gene TRBV9; D might be TRBD2 (6 bases). V lost 1 base and J lost 6, with 15 bases in between. The germline V gene encodes CDR1 SGDLS and CDR2 YYNGEE. This CDR3 has 15 residues. The DNA of the CDR3 is TGTGCCAGCAGCGTAACCAGCGGGCCTTCCGATACGCAGTATTTT. It translates to CASSVTSGPSDTQYF.

The chain couples TRBV10-2 to TRBJ1-2; a weak D match, TRBD1 (6 bases). The CDR3 loop spans 15 amino acids. V shed 6 bases and J shed 4 bases, with 18 bases lying between them. CDR1 WSHSY and CDR2 SAAADI come from the germline V gene. The CDR3 bases are TGCGCCAGCAGAATATCGGAGGGGGAGGGCTATGGCTACACCTTC. Translation gives CASRISEGEGYGYTF.

This chain links TRBV19 with TRBJ1-6; no clear D. This CDR3 region has 14 residues. Germline-derived CDR1 and CDR2 are LNHDA and SQIVND (reference sequence). The V end was cut by 6 bases, the J end by 6 bases, with 12 bases between. CDR3 in DNA: TGTGCCAGTAGCACCAGGAATCGTAATTCACCCCTCCACTTT. Translation: CASSTRNRNSPLHF.

This clone occurred a few times. The CDR3 DNA sequence: TGTGCCAGCAGTTTAATAGGGACAGGGCCATCAGAAGCTTTCTTT. Translating it yields CASSLIGTGPSEAFF. The chain is built from TRBV28 and TRBJ1-1, with 9 bases lining up with TRBD1. CDR3 length: 15 amino acids. With V trimmed by 2 bases and J by 8 bases, 9 bases remained unmatched. The germline V gene has CDR1 MDHEN and CDR2 SYDVKM.

This clone has just one count. The chain employs TRBV7-2 and TRBJ2-7; 8 bases are shared with TRBD2. Germline CDR1 reads SGHTA; CDR2 reads FQGNSA. This CDR3 has 14 amino acids. The J segment lost 4 bases and the V segment lost 5 bases, leaving 7 bases of the junction unmatched. The CDR3 nucleotides are TGTGCCAGCAGCCCACCGGGACTAGGGTACGAGCAGTACTTC. Protein product: CASSPPGLGYEQYF.

The rearrangement uses TRBV7-6 and TRBJ1-4; D perhaps matches TRBD1 (5 bases). The ends were cut back, 5 bases at V and 7 bases at J, with 11 bases in the middle. Germline V gene data show CDR1 as SGHVS and CDR2 as FNYEAQ. The CDR3 is 13 amino acids. CDR3 sequence reads: CASSVGTFEKLFF. The CDR3 bases are TGTGCCAGCAGCGTTGGGACGTTTGAAAAACTGTTTTTT.

The chain has TRBV9 and TRBJ2-3; 12 bases are shared with TRBD2. With 4 bases clipped from V and 3 bases from J, the junction kept 9 bases outside the gene matches. The CDR3 loop spans 17 amino acids. The germline V gene has CDR1 SGDLS and CDR2 YYNGEE. CDR3 in DNA: TGTGCCAGCAGCCCCTGGACTAGCGGGAAGCCAACAGATACGCAGTATTTT. Encoded protein: CASSPWTSGKPTDTQYF.

CDR3: CASSLHGANTEAFF. As DNA, the CDR3 is TGTGCCAGCAGCTTACACGGGGCCAACACTGAAGCTTTCTTT. This chain joins TRBV7-3 and TRBJ1-1, with D tentatively TRBD1 (5 bases). V lost 2 bases and J 2 bases, leaving 9 bases between the germline ends. CDR3 length: 14 residues. In germline, CDR1 is SGHTA, CDR2 FQGTGA.

The CDR3 sequence is CASSQRKVYREMNTEAFF. The CDR3 DNA is TGTGCCAGCAGCCAACGCAAAGTTTACAGGGAGATGAACACTGAAGCTTTCTTT. The chain joins TRBV11-2 to TRBJ1-1, with D perhaps matching TRBD1 (6 bases). The CDR3 is made up of 18 amino acids. From germline, CDR1 is SGHAT and CDR2 FQNNGV. V shed 5 bases and J shed 0 bases, with 22 bases lying between them.

This clone was recorded a few times. The J gene is TRBJ2-2, the V gene TRBV27; 9 bases map to TRBD2. Trimming cost V 3 bases and J 3 bases; bases outside gene matches: 20. This CDR3 is 21 amino acids long. Germline V gives CDR1 MNHEY, CDR2 SMNVEV (reference sequence). The CDR3, as DNA: TGTGCCAGCAGTTTTAGATCGGGGTTTTTGGCGGGAGGGCCCCACACCGGGGAGCTGTTTTTT. It is translated as CASSFRSGFLAGGPHTGELFF.

The V call is TRBV6-1, the J call TRBJ2-5; 12 nucleotides agree with TRBD1. This CDR3 is 14 amino acids long. V lost 6 bases to trimming and J lost 5 bases; unmatched junction nucleotides: 4. CDR1 is MNHNS and CDR2 is SASEGT in the germline V gene. The chain's CDR3 is CASRGTGGVETQYF. DNA for the CDR3: TGTGCCAGCAGGGGGACAGGGGGCGTGGAGACCCAGTACTTC.

This clone has a single count. The CDR3 region is CASSFLSKAFF. CDR3 DNA: TGTGCCAGCAGCTTCCTCTCTAAAGCTTTCTTT. The chain carries TRBV7-2 and TRBJ1-1; D gene uncertain. Germline V gene data show CDR1 as SGHTA and CDR2 as FQGNSA. CDR3 size: 11 residues. V was cut by 3 bases and J by 9 bases, with 8 bases left in between.

This sequence joins TRBV5-1 and TRBJ2-7; TRBD2 might be the D (5 bases). The CDR3 contains 12 residues. V was shortened by 3 bases and J by 6 bases, with 10 bases between the two germline ends. Germline CDR1 SGHRS, CDR2 YFSETQ. The DNA of the CDR3 is TGCGCCAGCAGCTACGGGGTGGGCGAGCAGTACTTC. As protein: CASSYGVGEQYF.

V is TRBV5-1 and J is TRBJ2-7, with D perhaps matching TRBD2 (6 bases). Germline V gene lookup returns CDR1 SGHRS and CDR2 YFSETQ. The CDR3 consists of 14 residues. Trimming removed 4 bases from V and 0 bases from J, with 11 bases in between. This CDR3 is CASSPDGSSYEQYF. The CDR3 DNA reads TGCGCCAGCAGCCCGGACGGGAGCTCCTACGAGCAGTACTTC.

This chain joins TRBV4-3 and TRBJ1-5; the match to TRBD1 covers 7 bases. The germline CDR1 and CDR2 sequences are LGHNA and YSLEER. V lost 4 bases and J lost 3; bases outside the gene matches: 3. The CDR3 contains 14 residues. The DNA for the CDR3 is TGCGCCAGCAGCCGGGACAGTACCAATCAGCCCCAGCATTTT. This gives the protein CASSRDSTNQPQHF.

This rearrangement joins TRBV7-3 to TRBJ2-5; no clear D. Trimming removed 2 bases at V and 2 bases at J, with 15 bases between. Germline V gene lookup returns CDR1 SGHTA and CDR2 FQGTGA. This CDR3 has 16 residues. CDR3 sequence reads: CASSLGSGYLQETQYF. The CDR3 region has the DNA TGTGCCAGCAGCTTAGGATCCGGGTATCTGCAAGAGACCCAGTACTTC.

This clone was observed a few times. The chain combines TRBV7-9 with TRBJ1-4; D unclear. The V and J ends lost 3 bases and 0 bases respectively, with 11 bases between them. Germline-derived CDR1 and CDR2 are SEHNR and FQNEAQ (reference sequence). This CDR3 is built from 16 residues. DNA for the CDR3: TGTGCCAGCAGCTTCGCAGGATTTGCAACTAATGAAAAACTGTTTTTT. This codes for CASSFAGFATNEKLFF.

V and J are TRBV9 and TRBJ2-7; 10 nucleotides agree with TRBD1. V dropped 1 base and J dropped 4; count of bases not matched to a gene: 5. Germline CDR1 and CDR2: SGDLS and YYNGEE. CDR3 size: 15 residues. In nucleotides, the CDR3 is TGTGCCAGCAGCGTACCGGGACAGGGGATATACGAGCAGTACTTC. Translation: CASSVPGQGIYEQYF.

The J gene is TRBJ1-4, the V gene TRBV6-6; D is unresolved. The CDR3 loop spans 11 amino acids. V lost 6 bases and J 10 bases, leaving 9 bases between the germline ends. In germline, CDR1 is MNHNY, CDR2 SVGAGI (reference sequence). The CDR3 reads CASSGQRKLFF. As DNA, the CDR3 is TGTGCCAGCAGCGGCCAACGAAAACTGTTTTTT.